Listed below are T cell receptor beta chains from one sample, sequenced in a study of Graves' ophthalmopathy and Graves' hyperthyroidism. TCRdb reanalysed the multiplex PCR reads using MiXCR and keeps one entry per CDR3 protein. This sample carries 450,000 to 600,000 distinct CDR3 sequences, 39% of them seen once, and the ten largest clones take around 4%. Source material: peripheral blood or thyroid tissue (not recorded which). All receptors come from an adult man with Graves' hyperthyroidism. Both conserved end residues are part of each CDR3. A D gene is named only where the DNA matches it firmly. Size values are once, few and many counts, or a class for expanded clones, and some rows have none.

D gene: -
J gene: TRBJ1-6
V gene: TRBV25-1
clone size: many
CDR3 DNA: TGTGCCAGCAGTGAAGGGAGATCACCCCTCCACTTT
CDR3 protein: CASSEGRSPLHF

D gene: -
J gene: TRBJ1-5
V gene: TRBV10-3
clone size: once
CDR3 DNA: TGTGCCATCAGTGAAGGTAGCGGGGGCCTGTACGAGCAGCCCCAGCATTTT
CDR3 protein: CAISEGSGGLYEQPQHF

D gene: -
J gene: TRBJ1-5
V gene: TRBV5-1
clone size: -
CDR3 DNA: TGCGCCAGCAGCCTAACGCCCGGGAGGAATCAGCCCCAGCATTTT
CDR3 protein: CASSLTPGRNQPQHF

D gene: TRBD2
J gene: TRBJ2-1
V gene: TRBV10-3
clone size: -
CDR3 DNA: TGTGCCATCAGGAAGACTAGCGGGAGCGGGGGTGAGCAGTTCTTC
CDR3 protein: CAIRKTSGSGGEQFF

D gene: -
J gene: TRBJ1-2
V gene: TRBV2
clone size: many
CDR3 DNA: TGTGCCAGACGCGGGGGGCTGGGTGGCTACACCTTC
CDR3 protein: CARRGGLGGYTF

D gene: TRBD1
J gene: TRBJ2-7
V gene: TRBV29-1
clone size: -
CDR3 DNA: TGCAGCGTCCAACCGGGACAGACCTACGAGCAGTACTTC
CDR3 protein: CSVQPGQTYEQYF

D gene: -
J gene: TRBJ1-5
V gene: TRBV20-1
clone size: -
CDR3 DNA: TGCAGTGGTGGTTCCGCGGGCAATGAGCATTTT
CDR3 protein: CSGGSAGNEHF

D gene: TRBD1
J gene: TRBJ1-1
V gene: TRBV29-1
clone size: -
CDR3 DNA: TGCAGCGGGGGACAGGGCCAAGCTTTCTTT
CDR3 protein: CSGGQGQAFF

D gene: -
J gene: TRBJ2-7
V gene: TRBV27
clone size: -
CDR3 DNA: TGTGCCGGCAGTTTCGCGCAGGACACCTACGAGCAGTACTTC
CDR3 protein: CAGSFAQDTYEQYF

D gene: TRBD1
J gene: TRBJ1-2
V gene: TRBV10-2
clone size: once
CDR3 DNA: TGCACCAGCAGAGAGGGGGCGGGTGGCTACACCTTC
CDR3 protein: CTSREGAGGYTF

D gene: -
J gene: TRBJ2-3
V gene: TRBV6-1
clone size: -
CDR3 DNA: TGTGCCAGCAGAAGGGATGTTACAGATACGCAGTATTTT
CDR3 protein: CASRRDVTDTQYF

D gene: TRBD1
J gene: TRBJ1-1
V gene: TRBV7-6
clone size: -
CDR3 DNA: TGTGCCAGCAGGGAACCGGGACAGGGTCGAACTGAAGCTTTCTTT
CDR3 protein: CASREPGQGRTEAFF

D gene: -
J gene: TRBJ2-2
V gene: TRBV2
clone size: many
CDR3 DNA: TGTGCCAGGGGGCTGAGGCCGAACACCGGGGAGCTGTTTTTT
CDR3 protein: CARGLRPNTGELFF

D gene: -
J gene: TRBJ2-7
V gene: TRBV7-9
clone size: many
CDR3 DNA: TGTGCCAGCAGCTTAACCGAGAGCTCCTACGAGCAGTACTTC
CDR3 protein: CASSLTESSYEQYF

D gene: TRBD2
J gene: TRBJ2-5
V gene: TRBV6-5
clone size: few
CDR3 DNA: TGTGCCAGCAGTGGAGACCCGGGACTAGCGGGACCCCAGGGGACCCAGTACTTC
CDR3 protein: CASSGDPGLAGPQGTQYF

D gene: -
J gene: TRBJ1-5
V gene: TRBV29-1
clone size: -
CDR3 DNA: TGCATCCATTTCACTGGTAACTTGGCCCAGCATTTT
CDR3 protein: CIHFTGNLAQHF

D gene: -
J gene: TRBJ1-2
V gene: TRBV2
clone size: -
CDR3 DNA: TGTGCCAGTAAAGGGACGAACTATGGCTACACCTTC
CDR3 protein: CASKGTNYGYTF

D gene: TRBD2
J gene: TRBJ2-3
V gene: TRBV2
clone size: -
CDR3 DNA: TGTGCCAGCAGGGGACTAGCGGACACAGATACGCAGTATTTT
CDR3 protein: CASRGLADTDTQYF

D gene: -
J gene: TRBJ2-7
V gene: TRBV7-2
clone size: -
CDR3 DNA: TGTGCCAGACCGGAACAGGGCCCCTACGAGCAGTACTTC
CDR3 protein: CARPEQGPYEQYF

D gene: -
J gene: TRBJ1-1
V gene: TRBV10-3
clone size: -
CDR3 DNA: TGTGCCATCAGTTACACGCAGGAAAACACTGAAGCTTTCTTT
CDR3 protein: CAISYTQENTEAFF

D gene: -
J gene: TRBJ1-5
V gene: TRBV27
clone size: -
CDR3 DNA: TGTGCCAGCAGTTTAATGGGAAGTACGCGGGATCAGCCCCAGCATTTT
CDR3 protein: CASSLMGSTRDQPQHF

D gene: TRBD1
J gene: TRBJ1-4
V gene: TRBV14
clone size: -
CDR3 DNA: TGTGCCAGCAGCCAAGACCCCGACAGGGTTGGTCGAAAACTGTTTTTT
CDR3 protein: CASSQDPDRVGRKLFF

D gene: -
J gene: TRBJ2-3
V gene: TRBV10-3
clone size: few
CDR3 DNA: TGTGCCATCAGAGCCCCGAACACAGATACGCAGTATTTT
CDR3 protein: CAIRAPNTDTQYF

D gene: -
J gene: TRBJ1-2
V gene: TRBV12-5
clone size: -
CDR3 DNA: TGTGCTAGTGGTTTAGGGAACAGCTATGGCTACACCTTC
CDR3 protein: CASGLGNSYGYTF

D gene: TRBD1
J gene: TRBJ2-7
V gene: TRBV6-5
clone size: few
CDR3 DNA: TGTGCCAGCAGTTACTCGAACGGGGACAGGAGAGTCTCCTACGAGCAGTACTTC
CDR3 protein: CASSYSNGDRRVSYEQYF

D gene: -
J gene: TRBJ1-5
V gene: TRBV5-5
clone size: few
CDR3 DNA: TGTGCCAGCAGCCTTACCGACAGGAAGAATCAGCCCCAGCATTTT
CDR3 protein: CASSLTDRKNQPQHF

D gene: TRBD1
J gene: TRBJ1-5
V gene: TRBV7-9
clone size: many
CDR3 DNA: TGTGCCAGCAGCTTAGACAGGACAGGGACCTCAGGCCAGCCCCAGCATTTT
CDR3 protein: CASSLDRTGTSGQPQHF

D gene: -
J gene: TRBJ1-5
V gene: TRBV20-1
clone size: few
CDR3 DNA: TGCAGTGCTAGAGGAGGGGTCGGTCAGCCCCAGCATTTT
CDR3 protein: CSARGGVGQPQHF

D gene: TRBD1
J gene: TRBJ1-3
V gene: TRBV7-2
clone size: once
CDR3 DNA: TGTGCCAGCAGCCAGGGGGCAGCGGGGAACACCGTATATTTT
CDR3 protein: CASSQGAAGNTVYF

D gene: -
J gene: TRBJ2-1
V gene: TRBV15
clone size: -
CDR3 DNA: TGTGCCACCCGCAACCCGTACAATGAGCAGTTCTTC
CDR3 protein: CATRNPYNEQFF

D gene: -
J gene: TRBJ1-2
V gene: TRBV13
clone size: -
CDR3 DNA: TGTGCCAGCAGCCCGGGTAGTACGGGGGACTATGGCTACACCTTC
CDR3 protein: CASSPGSTGDYGYTF

D gene: TRBD1
J gene: TRBJ1-2
V gene: TRBV29-1
clone size: -
CDR3 DNA: TGCAGCGTTGAAGGGGACAGTCTCTATGGCTACACCTTC
CDR3 protein: CSVEGDSLYGYTF

D gene: -
J gene: TRBJ1-4
V gene: TRBV20-1
clone size: many
CDR3 DNA: TGCAGTGCTAGAGATGAGTTTCCTAATGAAAAACTGTTTTTT
CDR3 protein: CSARDEFPNEKLFF